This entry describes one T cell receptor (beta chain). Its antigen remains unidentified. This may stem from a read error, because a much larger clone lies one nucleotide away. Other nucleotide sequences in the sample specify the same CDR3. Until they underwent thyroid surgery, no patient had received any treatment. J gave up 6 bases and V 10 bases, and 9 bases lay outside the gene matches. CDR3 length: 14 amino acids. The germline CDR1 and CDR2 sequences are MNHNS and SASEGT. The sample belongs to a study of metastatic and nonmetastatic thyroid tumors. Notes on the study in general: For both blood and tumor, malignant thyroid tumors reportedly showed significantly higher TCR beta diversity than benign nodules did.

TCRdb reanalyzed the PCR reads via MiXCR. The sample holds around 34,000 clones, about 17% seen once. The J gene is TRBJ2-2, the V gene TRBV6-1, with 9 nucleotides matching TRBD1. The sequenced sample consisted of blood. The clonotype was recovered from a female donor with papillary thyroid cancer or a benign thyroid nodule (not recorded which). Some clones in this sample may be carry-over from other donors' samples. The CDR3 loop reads CATPGQGGPGELFF. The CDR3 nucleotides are TGTGCCACCCCGGGACAGGGTGGACCCGGGGAGCTGTTTTTT.